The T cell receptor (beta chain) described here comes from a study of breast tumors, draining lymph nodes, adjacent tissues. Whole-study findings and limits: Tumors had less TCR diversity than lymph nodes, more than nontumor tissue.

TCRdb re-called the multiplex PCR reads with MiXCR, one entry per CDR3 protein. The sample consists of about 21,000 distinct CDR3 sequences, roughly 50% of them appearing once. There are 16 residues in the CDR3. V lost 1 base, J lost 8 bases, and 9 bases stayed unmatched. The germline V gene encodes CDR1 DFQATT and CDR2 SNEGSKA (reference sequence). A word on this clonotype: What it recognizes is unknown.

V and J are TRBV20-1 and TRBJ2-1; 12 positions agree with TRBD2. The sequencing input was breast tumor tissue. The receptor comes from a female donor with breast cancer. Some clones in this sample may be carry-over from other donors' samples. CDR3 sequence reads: CSARGETSGSGDEQFF. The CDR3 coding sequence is TGCAGTGCTAGAGGGGAGACTAGCGGGAGCGGGGATGAGCAGTTCTTC.